The 29 T cell receptor beta chains in this list originate from one sample, sequenced in a study of blood T cell repertoires in COVID-19. Some clones are missing from TCRdb's copy, which holds only in-frame ones; the method was immunoSEQ multiplex PCR. The repertoire consists of over 300,000 clones, with roughly 86% occurring once and the leading ten covering around 1.5%. Sequencing was performed on peripheral blood. The receptor source for this set is a woman in her forties or fifties with acute or convalescent COVID-19.

The gene calls are TRBV21-1 and TRBJ2-7; the D call TRBD2 from the table was never checked on the DNA. TRBV21-1 is deemed a pseudogene. The CDR3 has 19 amino acids. CDR3 amino acids: CASSKKGETSGIRGYEQYF. In DNA form, the CDR3 reads TGTGCCAGCAGCAAAAAGGGGGAGACTAGCGGGATAAGGGGGTACGAGCAGTACTTC.

The chain uses TRBV27 and TRBJ2-1; D is uncertain. Germline CDR1 reads MNHEY; CDR2 reads SMNVEV (reference sequence). The CDR3 sequence is 12 residues long. V lost 4 bases and J lost 6, with 7 bases in between. CDR3 region: CASSSPGNEQFF. CDR3 sequence (DNA): TGTGCCAGCAGTTCACCCGGCAATGAGCAGTTCTTC.

This clone was picked up one time. The genes are TRBV19 and TRBJ1-5; TRBD1 might be the D (6 bases). Germline CDR1 is LNHDA and CDR2 is SQIVND (reference sequence). V was clipped by 5 bases and J by 6 bases, with 17 bases between them. There are 15 residues in the CDR3. CDR3 amino acids: CASSYDRSQGQPQHF. In nucleotides, the CDR3 is TGTGCCAGTAGTTACGACAGGTCTCAGGGTCAGCCCCAGCATTTT.

This clone was found a few times. This chain uses TRBV2 with TRBJ1-2; possibly TRBD1 for D (5 bases). The CDR3 is made up of 13 amino acids. The V end was cut by 6 bases, the J end by 4 bases, with 12 bases between. From germline, CDR1 is SNHLY and CDR2 FYNNEI. The CDR3, as DNA: TGTGCCAGCAGCGTACAGGACCGCTATGGCTACACCTTC. Amino acids: CASSVQDRYGYTF. Drawing the rest from reference TRBV2 and TRBJ1-2, the complete variable domain is EPEVTQTPSHQVTQMGQEVILRCVPISNHLYFYWYRQILGQKVEFLVSFYNNEISEKSEIFDDQFSVERPDGSNFTLKIRSTKLEDSAMYFCASSVQDRYGYTFGSGTRLTVV.

The chain combines TRBV9 with TRBJ2-2; the match to TRBD1 covers 7 bases. V shed 0 bases and J 4 bases; nucleotides not matched to a gene: 3. Germline CDR1 and CDR2: SGDLS and YYNGEE. The CDR3 is 15 residues long. The CDR3 region is CASSVETGATGELFF. The CDR3 DNA reads as TGTGCCAGCAGCGTAGAAACAGGGGCCACCGGGGAGCTGTTTTTT.

The chain combines TRBV19 with TRBJ1-1, with D maybe TRBD1 (5 bases). The CDR3 runs 13 residues. CDR1 and CDR2 (germline): LNHDA, SQIVND (reference sequence). Between the trimmed V and J ends, which lost 5 bases and 4 bases, there was a span of 11 bases. The CDR3 is CASSFRVSTEAFF. The CDR3 DNA sequence: TGTGCCAGTAGTTTCAGGGTCTCCACTGAAGCTTTCTTT.

This clone was picked up one time. The V and J genes are TRBV28 and TRBJ2-1; 14 bases match TRBD2. Germline CDR1 MDHEN, CDR2 SYDVKM. Trimming cost V 5 bases and J 8 bases; bases outside gene matches: 8. The CDR3 is 16 amino acids. CDR3 sequence: CASSQATSGRADEQFF. The CDR3 DNA follows: TGTGCCAGCAGTCAGGCGACTAGCGGGAGGGCTGATGAGCAGTTCTTC.

The chain recombines TRBV24-1 with TRBJ1-5; the match to TRBD1 covers 7 bases. Germline CDR1 reads KGHDR; CDR2 reads SFDVKD. V was pared by 7 bases and J by 4 bases, with 9 bases of the junction left unmatched. CDR3 length equals 15 residues. The CDR3 region has the DNA TGTGCCACCAGCGCAGGAGGGACAGTTAATCAGCCCCAGCATTTT. Translated, it gives CATSAGGTVNQPQHF.

The chain has TRBV7-3 and TRBJ2-1; 7 nucleotides agree with TRBD2. Germline assignment: CDR1 SGHTA and CDR2 FQGTGA. The CDR3 has 16 amino acids. V lost 5 bases and J lost 0; bases outside the gene matches: 7. The CDR3 loop is CASSPIAGSSYNEQFF. Written as DNA, the CDR3 is TGTGCCAGCAGCCCGATAGCGGGTTCCTCCTACAATGAGCAGTTCTTC. The full variable domain, completed using reference TRBV7-3 and TRBJ2-1, is GAGVSQTPSNKVTEKGKYVELRCDPISGHTALYWYRQSLGQGPEFLIYFQGTGAADDSGLPNDRFFAVRPEGSVSTLKIQRTERGDSAVYLCASSPIAGSSYNEQFFGPGTRLTVL.

V and J are TRBV5-6 and TRBJ2-7, with 8 positions matching TRBD1. J was trimmed by 0 bases and V by 4 bases; bases with no gene match: 9. This CDR3 contains 16 residues. Germline loops: CDR1 SGHDT, CDR2 YYEEEE. The CDR3 reads CASSHTTGDRSYEQYF. The CDR3, as DNA: TGTGCCAGCAGCCATACGACAGGGGATCGCTCCTACGAGCAGTACTTC.

On this clone itself: The identical CDR3 is also encoded by other nucleotide sequences in the sample. J is TRBJ1-5 and V is TRBV27; tentative D call: TRBD1 (5 bases). CDR3 length equals 12 residues. Trimming took off 5 bases at V and 6 bases at J, with 8 bases between the two ends. Germline V gene sequence: CDR1 MNHEY, CDR2 SMNVEV (reference sequence). CDR3 DNA sequence: TGTGCCAGCAGTCTAAGGGGTCAGCCCCAGCATTTT. Translating it yields CASSLRGQPQHF.

A word on this clone: At the DNA level, this CDR3 is encoded by other sequences in the same sample as well. V is TRBV9 and J is TRBJ1-3; the match to TRBD1 covers 8 bases. CDR3 size: 15 residues. V was pared by 0 bases and J by 3 bases, with 2 bases of the junction left unmatched. The germline V gene has CDR1 SGDLS and CDR2 YYNGEE. CDR3 sequence (DNA): TGTGCCAGCAGCGTAGGCGGGACAGGTGGAAACACCATATATTTT. This translates into CASSVGGTGGNTIYF.

The chain carries TRBV4-1 and TRBJ2-3, with D possibly matching TRBD2 (6 bases). V was cut by 2 bases and J by 3 bases, with 21 bases left in between. The length of the CDR3 is 18 residues. Per germline, CDR1 MGHRA and CDR2 YSYEKL. The CDR3 loop is CASSQLPSMRGLTDTQYF. DNA for the CDR3: TGCGCCAGCAGCCAATTACCCTCGATGCGGGGTCTGACAGATACGCAGTATTTT.

CDR3 sequence (DNA): TGTGCCAGCAGTGAGCGGGAGACCCTCACAGATACGCAGTATTTT. Its translation: CASSERETLTDTQYF. The chain couples TRBV28 to TRBJ2-3; 8 bases fit TRBD2. Trimming took 5 bases from V and 2 from J; bases not matched to a gene: 6. The CDR3 sequence is 15 residues long. From germline, CDR1 is MDHEN and CDR2 SYDVKM.

This sequence joins TRBV28 and TRBJ2-5; weak D call: TRBD2 (6 bases). V gave up 7 bases and J gave up 3 bases, with 12 bases separating them. The CDR3 has 13 residues. From germline, CDR1 is MDHEN and CDR2 SYDVKM. The CDR3 DNA reads TGTGCCAGCACCGGGAGTAGGAAAGAGACCCAGTACTTC. It specifies CASTGSRKETQYF.

This clone was seen a few times. The chain uses TRBV7-9 and TRBJ2-1; possibly TRBD2 for D (6 bases). This CDR3 region has 18 residues. Germline CDR1 reads SEHNR; CDR2 reads FQNEAQ (reference sequence). V lost 4 bases to trimming and J lost 2 bases, with 21 bases between them. The CDR3 spells CASSSRPHRDFAYNEQFF. CDR3 DNA sequence: TGTGCCAGCAGCTCCCGACCCCACCGGGACTTCGCCTACAATGAGCAGTTCTTC. Looking up the rest from reference TRBV7-9 and TRBJ2-1 gives the full variable domain: DTGVSQNPRHKITKRGQNVTFRCDPISEHNRLYWYRQTLGQGPEFLTYFQNEAQLEKSRLLSDRFSAERPKGSFSTLEIQRTEQGDSAMYLCASSSRPHRDFAYNEQFFGPGTRLTVL.

The V and J genes are TRBV4-1 and TRBJ1-4; 7 bases line up with TRBD1. Trimming cost V 4 bases and J 0 bases; bases outside gene matches: 2. Germline V gene data show CDR1 as MGHRA and CDR2 as YSYEKL. CDR3 size: 15 residues. CDR3 DNA: TGCGCCAGCAGCCGGGGGACAGCAACTAATGAAAAACTGTTTTTT. This gives the protein CASSRGTATNEKLFF.

V is TRBV29-1 and J is TRBJ2-7, with 13 nucleotides matching TRBD2. This CDR3 has 14 residues. Germline V gives CDR1 SQVTM, CDR2 ANQGSEA. J was trimmed by 3 bases and V by 3 bases; bases with no gene match: 2. The CDR3 DNA follows: TGCAGCGTTGAGGGGACTAGCGGGATCTACGAGCAGTACTTC. It encodes CSVEGTSGIYEQYF.

The chain recombines TRBV7-3 with TRBJ2-1; 10 bases agree with TRBD2. In germline, CDR1 is SGHTA, CDR2 FQGTGA. This CDR3 has 15 amino acids. After removal of 5 bases from V and 8 bases from J, the junction contained 9 bases not matched to a gene. The CDR3 region has the DNA TGTGCCAGCAGCCTTGGGACTAGCGATCTCTATGAGCAGTTCTTC. It encodes CASSLGTSDLYEQFF.

The chain carries TRBV5-1 and TRBJ2-1; tentatively, D is TRBD2 (6 bases). This CDR3 contains 14 residues. The V end lost 6 bases, the J end lost 4 bases, and 14 bases lay between the germline ends. Per germline, CDR1 SGHRS and CDR2 YFSETQ. The CDR3 reads CASNPGTSYNEQFF. The CDR3 DNA follows: TGCGCCAGCAACCCCGGGACTTCATACAATGAGCAGTTCTTC.

This chain joins TRBV19 and TRBJ1-1; 8 bases are shared with TRBD1. Trimming removed 5 bases from V and 7 bases from J; junction bases left unmatched: 6. The CDR3 consists of 13 residues. Germline CDR1 is LNHDA and CDR2 is SQIVND (reference sequence). CDR3 amino acids: CASSPRTGIEAFF. The CDR3, as DNA: TGTGCCAGTAGTCCCCGGACAGGGATTGAAGCTTTCTTT. Based on the CDR3 plus reference TRBV19 and TRBJ1-1, the full variable domain is DGGITQSPKYLFRKEGQNVTLSCEQNLNHDAMYWYRQDPGQGLRLIYYSQIVNDFQKGDIAEGYSVSREKKESFPLTVTSAQKNPTAFYLCASSPRTGIEAFFGQGTRLTVV.

V gene TRBV5-5 combines with J gene TRBJ2-5, with 12 bases identical to TRBD2. The CDR3 consists of 15 residues. V shed 6 bases and J 4 bases; nucleotides not matched to a gene: 7. Germline assignment: CDR1 SGHKS and CDR2 YYEKEE (reference sequence). The CDR3 DNA reads TGTGCCAGCACCCGACTAGCGGGAGAGGTAGAGACCCAGTACTTC. Protein sequence: CASTRLAGEVETQYF.

V usage is TRBV2 and J usage is TRBJ2-1; D ambiguous. Germline lookup yields CDR1 SNHLY and CDR2 FYNNEI. This CDR3 comprises 15 residues. V was trimmed by 4 bases and J by 5 bases, leaving 15 bases between them. As DNA, the CDR3 is TGTGCCAGCAGTGGACTCCGGAGTTCGGACAATGAGCAGTTCTTC. Translating it yields CASSGLRSSDNEQFF.

The chain employs TRBV5-1 and TRBJ2-2; 9 bases align to TRBD1. Trimming took 2 bases from V and 10 from J; bases not matched to a gene: 6. The CDR3 runs to 14 residues. CDR1 is SGHRS and CDR2 is YFSETQ in the germline V gene. CDR3 protein: CASSFRQGGLELFF. The DNA for the CDR3 is TGCGCCAGCAGCTTTCGACAGGGGGGTTTGGAGCTGTTTTTT.

This clone was seen more than once but under ten times. The CDR3 here is CASSLPDRRGYTF. DNA of the CDR3: TGTGCCAGCAGTTTACCCGACAGGCGAGGCTACACCTTC. The chain uses TRBV28 and TRBJ1-2; a weak D match, TRBD1 (6 bases). Looked up from germline, CDR1 is MDHEN and CDR2 is SYDVKM. Trimming removed 2 bases at V and 8 bases at J, with 12 bases between. The CDR3 is made up of 13 amino acids.

This chain joins TRBV5-1 and TRBJ1-6, with D maybe TRBD1 (6 bases). Germline CDR1 SGHRS, CDR2 YFSETQ. The CDR3 totals 15 residues. The germline V and J ends were trimmed by 4 bases and 6 bases, with 14 bases remaining between them. CDR3 nucleotide sequence: TGCGCCAGCAGCGAAGGACAGCTGCTTAATTCACCCCTCCACTTT. Residues: CASSEGQLLNSPLHF.

This clone was counted between two and nine times. The chain is built from TRBV5-6 and TRBJ2-6, with D unclear. CDR1 SGHDT and CDR2 YYEEEE come from the germline V gene. This CDR3 has 16 residues. Trimming stripped 3 bases from V and 0 bases from J, with 10 bases between. For the CDR3, the DNA is TGTGCCAGCAGCTCCCCCGACATCTCTGGGGCCAACGTCCTGACTTTC. The encoded protein is CASSSPDISGANVLTF.

The chain is built from TRBV7-2 and TRBJ1-5, with D unresolved. The CDR3 contains 13 residues. V was trimmed by 2 bases and J by 4 bases, leaving 6 bases between them. The germline CDR1 and CDR2 sequences are SGHTA and FQGNSA. The CDR3 region has the DNA TGTGCCAGCAGCTTAATCAAAAATCAGCCCCAGCATTTT. It encodes CASSLIKNQPQHF.

J is TRBJ2-3 and V is TRBV18; TRBD1 aligns across 9 bases. CDR3 size: 15 residues. Germline V gene lookup returns CDR1 KGHSH and CDR2 LQKENI. With V trimmed by 4 bases and J by 3 bases, 5 bases remained unmatched. CDR3 in amino acids: CASSRGTGSTDTQYF. For the CDR3, the DNA is TGTGCCAGCTCACGAGGGACAGGGTCTACAGATACGCAGTATTTT.